This T cell receptor beta chain was found in a study of cytomegalovirus exposure and HLA in healthy donors. Study summary: The Caucasian-associated ancestry cluster held roughly 78% of over 350 genotyped donors.

PCR amplification relied on 60 Vbeta primers (plus 13 Jbeta primers). The method was immunoSEQ multiplex PCR; TCRdb's version includes in-frame clones alone and lacks a portion of them. This sample yields about 160,000 clones, of which 87% are seen a single time; more than 0.7% belongs to the top ten. Worth noting for this clone: The antigen is unknown.

General study results and limits: In a later analysis, across HLA loci, associated TCR counts were highest for DRB1, lowest for HLA-C. Presence/absence analyses supposed approximately even sequencing depth among donors. There were reportedly fewer N-insertions in an Asian-associated ancestry cluster than the roughly 610-donor mean, in a later analysis.

The CDR3 length is 17 residues. The V segment lost 2 bases and the J segment 0 bases; nucleotides outside the gene matches: 5. Germline CDR1 KGHSH, CDR2 LQKENI. Sequenced input: PBMCs. J is TRBJ2-7 and V is TRBV18, with 12 nucleotides matching TRBD2. This TCR was sampled from a woman in her thirties in good health and CMV-seronegative. The CDR3 DNA reads as TGTGCCAGCTCACCAGGGCGACTAGCGGGGGTCTCCTACGAGCAGTACTTC. Encoded protein: CASSPGRLAGVSYEQYF.